The rows below give T cell receptor beta chains drawn from one sample of a study of spatial heterogeneity in lung cancer. TCRdb analysed the 5' RACE reads with MiXCR anew, one entry per CDR3 protein. The sample records approximately 22,000 distinct CDR3 sequences, less than 6% being singletons. The sample in question was PBMCs, obtained at surgery. The receptor set was obtained from a male donor with early-stage non-small cell lung cancer. The CDR3 runs from the conserved cysteine through the conserved F or W. D genes are given only for firm matches. Some rows mark clone size as missing; the rest say once, few, many or name a class of expanded clone.

clone_size	j_call	d_call	v_call	cdr3_nt	cdr3_aa
many	TRBJ1-4	TRBD1	TRBV28	TGTGCCAGCAGTTTCCGACAGGGGAATGAAAAACTGTTTTTT	CASSFRQGNEKLFF
many	TRBJ2-1	TRBD2	TRBV12-3/TRBV12-4	TGTGCCAGCAGCCCTAGCGGGGGGCCGGGAGAGCAGTTCTTC	CASSPSGGPGEQFF
few	TRBJ1-2	.	TRBV7-9	TGTGCCAGCAGCTTAGTCACTAACTATGGCTACACCTTC	CASSLVTNYGYTF
.	TRBJ2-1	.	TRBV4-1	TGCGCCAGCAGCCCGTCGGGCAGGGACCCCTACAATGAGCAGTTCTTC	CASSPSGRDPYNEQFF
many	TRBJ2-2	TRBD2	TRBV6-5	TGTGCCAGCAGTTTAGCGGGGCCCACCGGGGAGCTGTTTTTT	CASSLAGPTGELFF
many	TRBJ2-7	.	TRBV5-1	TGCGCCAGCAGCCCCGAGGGGCTATACGAGCAGTACTTC	CASSPEGLYEQYF
many	TRBJ2-3	.	TRBV9	TGTGCCAGCAGTGTAGGGGACCCTTTGAATACGCAGTATTTT	CASSVGDPLNTQYF
many	TRBJ2-1	.	TRBV11-2	TGTGCCAGCAGTACTGGGGAATACAATGAGCAGTTCTTC	CASSTGEYNEQFF
many	TRBJ2-7	.	TRBV28	TGTGCCAGCACGGAGCTTTACGAGCAGTACTTC	CASTELYEQYF
many	TRBJ1-6	.	TRBV7-2	TGTGCCAGCAGCTCCCTCCCAGCAGGCATCACAAATTCACCCCTCCACTTT	CASSSLPAGITNSPLHF
many	TRBJ1-5	TRBD1	TRBV7-2	TGTGCCAGCAGCTTAGCCTGGACAGGTATAGGTAGCAATCAGCCCCAGCATTTT	CASSLAWTGIGSNQPQHF
many	TRBJ1-4	TRBD1	TRBV6-5	TGTGCCAGCACCAGCCGCGGACAGGGTGAAAAACTGTTTTTT	CASTSRGQGEKLFF
.	TRBJ2-3	TRBD2	TRBV29-1	TGCAGCGCTTCGCGGGAGGCCGCTAGCACAGATACGCAGTATTTT	CSASREAASTDTQYF
many	TRBJ2-5	.	TRBV6-5	TGTGCCAGCAGTTACGACCAGGCGCGCGTGAGCCAGTACTTC	CASSYDQARVSQYF
many	TRBJ2-3	TRBD2	TRBV11-1	TGTGCCAGCAGCTCCGGACTAGCGGGAGCTGGTTGGGGCACAGATACGCAGTATTTT	CASSSGLAGAGWGTDTQYF
many	TRBJ2-2	TRBD2	TRBV5-6	TGTGCCAGCAGCCGACTAGCGGTCCTTCGCGGGGAGCTGTTTTTT	CASSRLAVLRGELFF
few	TRBJ2-2	.	TRBV11-2	TGTGCCAGCAGCTTCCCCGTCGGGGAGCTGTTTTTT	CASSFPVGELFF
many	TRBJ1-6	.	TRBV6-5	TGTGCCAGCAGTTTGACCGGGAGCTCCTATAATTCACCCCTCCACTTT	CASSLTGSSYNSPLHF
many	TRBJ2-1	TRBD2	TRBV19	TGTGCCAGTAGTGAGACTAGCGGCTCCTACAATGAGCAGTTCTTC	CASSETSGSYNEQFF
many	TRBJ2-1	TRBD2	TRBV30	TGTGCCTGGACCTCCGGGACTAGCTCCTACAATGAGCAGTTCTTC	CAWTSGTSSYNEQFF
many	TRBJ2-7	TRBD2	TRBV28	TGTGCCAGCAGCCCTAATGTACTAGCGGAGTTCTACGAGCAGTACTTC	CASSPNVLAEFYEQYF
many	TRBJ2-5	.	TRBV9	TGTGCCAGCAGCGTAGGGGGCCGAAAGGAGACCCAGTACTTC	CASSVGGRKETQYF
few	TRBJ1-1	TRBD1	TRBV6-1	TGTGCCAGCAGTGGGACAGGGTCGGGGTTTCCTGAAGCTTTCTTT	CASSGTGSGFPEAFF
many	TRBJ2-4	TRBD2	TRBV7-2	TGTGCCAGCAGTTCGGGACTACTCATTCAGTACTTC	CASSSGLLIQYF
many	TRBJ2-5	TRBD1	TRBV28	TGTGCCAGCAGTTCTGGGACAGGCGGCGAGACCCAGTACTTC	CASSSGTGGETQYF
many	TRBJ2-7	.	TRBV2	TGTGCCAGCAACGAGGACAACGTCGGGGGCGAGCAGTACTTC	CASNEDNVGGEQYF
many	TRBJ1-4	.	TRBV7-8	TGTGCCAGCAGCTCCCGGAGGGTGGGTGAAAAACTGTTTTTT	CASSSRRVGEKLFF
many	TRBJ2-7	.	TRBV20-1	TGCAGTGCTAGCGAGGGGATGGAATACGAGCAGTACTTC	CSASEGMEYEQYF
few	TRBJ2-7	.	TRBV28	TGTGCCAGCAGTCAGGTCGCCTACGAGCAGTACTTC	CASSQVAYEQYF
many	TRBJ2-3	TRBD2	TRBV6-5	TGTGCCAGCAGTTACGCTAGCGGGAGGAGGGGAGATACGCAGTATTTT	CASSYASGRRGDTQYF
.	TRBJ1-4	.	TRBV7-2	TGTGCCAGCAGCTTAGTAAGCGGTCCCACTAATGAAAAACTGTTTTTT	CASSLVSGPTNEKLFF
many	TRBJ2-3	TRBD1	TRBV7-2	TGTGCCAGCAGCCCCCAGAGAGGGGGCCGCACAGATACGCAGTATTTT	CASSPQRGGRTDTQYF
many	TRBJ1-1	.	TRBV6-2/TRBV6-3	TGTGCCAGCAGTTACCCCGACGAACGTGAAGCTTTCTTT	CASSYPDEREAFF
once	TRBJ2-3	TRBD2	TRBV6-5	TGTGCCAGCAATCCCCTTGGGCGAGGCGGGAGATTCCTCAGCACAGATACGCAGTATTTT	CASNPLGRGGRFLSTDTQYF
many	TRBJ1-3	.	TRBV6-6	TGTGCCAGCAGGAGGGGCGCGGGGAGAAACACCATATATTTT	CASRRGAGRNTIYF
many	TRBJ1-1	.	TRBV7-9	TGTGCCACCACAGCCCATGGTGGACCTGAAGCTTTCTTT	CATTAHGGPEAFF
many	TRBJ2-2	.	TRBV14	TGTGCCAGCAGCCTTCTACCAGGGAACACCGGGGAGCTGTTTTTT	CASSLLPGNTGELFF
many	TRBJ2-5	.	TRBV6-6	TGTGCCAGCAGAAAGGAGGGGGGGGAGACCCAGTACTTC	CASRKEGGETQYF
many	TRBJ2-1	TRBD2	TRBV12-3/TRBV12-4	TGTGCCAGCAGTTCTGGACTAGCGGGGGGCTACAATGAGCAGTTCTTC	CASSSGLAGGYNEQFF
few	TRBJ2-7	.	TRBV5-1	TGCGCCAGCAGCTTGGCGATTGGGGGGCGTGAGCAGTACTTC	CASSLAIGGREQYF